This T cell receptor (beta chain) derives from a study of vaccination effects on CD4 cells after COVID-19. Prior to sequencing, the ViraFEST assay stimulated PBMC with viral peptide pools, which expanded the antigen-specific CD4+ T cells. A roughly 11-day culture period preceded the isolation of CD4+ T cells. Nucleocapsid antibodies stayed negative before and after vaccination, showing no earlier SARS-CoV-2 infection. IL-2 at 10 IU/ml and peptides at about 10 ug/ml were added to cultured PBMC, around 2 million per well. A remark on this clone: Its cognate antigen is unknown.

Data came from immunoSEQ multiplex PCR; TCRdb stores just in-frame clones and leaves some out. The profile covers around 79,000 clones, with 60% to 80% appearing a single time and roughly 1.8% taken by the ten largest. CDR1 is SEHNR and CDR2 is FQNEAQ in the germline V gene (reference sequence). The CDR3 is 15 residues long. V shed 2 bases and J shed 6 bases, with 13 bases lying between them. The TCR comes from a human donor who received a COVID-19 vaccine. The specimen comprised CD4+ T cells from PBMCs cultured with HCoV-229E spike peptides, sampled before COVID-19 vaccination. The chain recombines TRBV7-9 with TRBJ2-2, with D perhaps matching TRBD1 (6 bases). CDR3 coding DNA: TGTGCCAGCAGCTTATCACAGGGCGGCGCCGGGGAGCTGTTTTTT. Protein: CASSLSQGGAGELFF.